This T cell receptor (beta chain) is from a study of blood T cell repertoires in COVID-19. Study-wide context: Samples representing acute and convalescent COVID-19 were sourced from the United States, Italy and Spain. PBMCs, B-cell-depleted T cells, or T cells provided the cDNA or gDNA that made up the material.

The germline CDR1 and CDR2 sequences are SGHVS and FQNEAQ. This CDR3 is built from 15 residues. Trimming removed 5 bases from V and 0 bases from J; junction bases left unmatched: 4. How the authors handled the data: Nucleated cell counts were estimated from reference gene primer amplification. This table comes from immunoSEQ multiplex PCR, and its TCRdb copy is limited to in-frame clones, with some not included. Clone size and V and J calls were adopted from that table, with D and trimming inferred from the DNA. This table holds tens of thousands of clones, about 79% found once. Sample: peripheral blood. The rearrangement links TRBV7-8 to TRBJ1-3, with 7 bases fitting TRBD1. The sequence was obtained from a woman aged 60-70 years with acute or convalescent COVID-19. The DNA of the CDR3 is TGTGCCAGCAGCCTTACAGGGGTCTCTGGAAACACCATATATTTT. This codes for CASSLTGVSGNTIYF.